The rows below give T cell receptor beta chains drawn from one sample of a study of blood T cell repertoires in COVID-19. This table comes from immunoSEQ multiplex PCR, and its TCRdb copy is limited to in-frame clones, with some not included. The repertoire holds around 230,000 clones, with roughly 90% as singletons. The sequencing input was PBMCs or T cells enriched from blood (not recorded which). The receptors stem from a young man with acute COVID-19. Both conserved end residues are part of each CDR3. Each record gives: CDR3 DNA, CDR3 protein, J gene, clone size, D gene, V gene. The D gene is left open where the match is weak. Clone size, where shown, is once, few, many, or a class for clones that have expanded.

TGTGCCAGCAGTCCTGGGGTAGGCGGGAGGGGCCTAGATACGCAGTATTTT	CASSPGVGGRGLDTQYF	TRBJ2-3	.	TRBD2	TRBV11-2
TGTGCCAGCAGCTTAGCCGGTGGGACAGACGAAGCTTTCTTT	CASSLAGGTDEAFF	TRBJ1-1	.	TRBD1	TRBV11-2
TGTGCCAGCACTTACAGGGCAGGGCCTTGGACCCAGTACTTC	CASTYRAGPWTQYF	TRBJ2-5	.	.	TRBV28
TGTGCCAGCAGTTTATCTGACGAGCAGTACTTC	CASSLSDEQYF	TRBJ2-7	.	.	TRBV28
TGTGCCAGCAGCCCCAGACCGGGGAGGGAGCTGTGGAATCAGCCCCAGCATTTT	CASSPRPGRELWNQPQHF	TRBJ1-5	.	.	TRBV7-9
TGCGCCAGCAGCTTGAGGCAGGGGATGAACACTGAAGCTTTCTTT	CASSLRQGMNTEAFF	TRBJ1-1	.	.	TRBV5-1
TGTGCCAGCAGCGTAGCCCCGGGGGTAGGGTACGAGCAGTACTTC	CASSVAPGVGYEQYF	TRBJ2-7	.	.	TRBV9
TGTGCCAGCAGCCGGACTAGCGCATCCAATGAGCAGTTCTTC	CASSRTSASNEQFF	TRBJ2-1	.	TRBD2	TRBV14
TGTGCCAGCAGCTTAGATCAAAGGACAGGGGTTCAGCCCCAGCATTTT	CASSLDQRTGVQPQHF	TRBJ1-5	.	TRBD1	TRBV7-8
TGTGCCAGCACTAAGCGAATCACAGATACGCAGTATTTT	CASTKRITDTQYF	TRBJ2-3	.	.	TRBV7-8
TGTGCCAGCAGCCAACCCCGCAGGGTGATGAGTAGCAATCAGCCCCAGCATTTT	CASSQPRRVMSSNQPQHF	TRBJ1-5	.	.	TRBV3-1/TRBV3-2
TGTGCCAGCAGTTACTCGGGGGCGGGAGTCCGCGAGCAGTACTTC	CASSYSGAGVREQYF	TRBJ2-7	.	.	TRBV6-5
TGTGCCAGCAGCTTCTCACCGGCAAAGGAGGGGAGCTCTGGAAACACCATATATTTT	CASSFSPAKEGSSGNTIYF	TRBJ1-3	.	.	TRBV7-9
TGTGCCAGCAGTAAACCGGGACTAGCCCCTAGCACAGATACGCAGTATTTT	CASSKPGLAPSTDTQYF	TRBJ2-3	once	TRBD2	TRBV25-1
TGTGCCAGCAGCTCAGGCAGAAGCTATGGCTACACCTTC	CASSSGRSYGYTF	TRBJ1-2	once	.	TRBV27
TGTGCCAGCAGCCTCACGTCAGGGGGCACTTCACCCCTCCACTTT	CASSLTSGGTSPLHF	TRBJ1-6	.	TRBD1	TRBV7-3
TGTGCCAGCAGCAAAAAGGGAGAAGGACAGGGGCGAGAGACCCAGTACTTC	CASSKKGEGQGRETQYF	TRBJ2-5	.	.	TRBV21-1
TGTGCCAGCACCCGGACTAGCGGGAGCGAGCAGTACTTC	CASTRTSGSEQYF	TRBJ2-7	.	TRBD2	TRBV7-9
TGTGCCAGCAGCTCAGTCGAAAAACTGTTTTTT	CASSSVEKLFF	TRBJ1-4	.	.	TRBV28
TGTGCCAGTGCCCCGGGACAGGGGCTGTTTACTGAAGCTTTCTTT	CASAPGQGLFTEAFF	TRBJ1-1	.	TRBD1	TRBV7-8
TGTGCCAGCAGGAGCCCGGGATTTGATGGCTACACCTTC	CASRSPGFDGYTF	TRBJ1-2	few	.	TRBV27
TGTGCCAGCAGCGAACTAATGGGTACTGAAGCTTTCTTT	CASSELMGTEAFF	TRBJ1-1	.	.	TRBV7-9
TGTGCCAGCAGCTTAGGTCGAGGCAGGGGGCTAAGACAGCCCCAGCATTTT	CASSLGRGRGLRQPQHF	TRBJ1-5	.	TRBD1	TRBV7-9
TGTGCTAGTGGTTTGGTAGGCGGGAGTGTAGCCGGGGAGCTGTTTTTT	CASGLVGGSVAGELFF	TRBJ2-2	.	TRBD2	TRBV12-5
TGCGCCAGCAGCTTTAGCGGGAGGCCCACAGATACGCAGTATTTT	CASSFSGRPTDTQYF	TRBJ2-3	.	TRBD2	TRBV5-1
TGTGCCAGCAGCCAACGTCCGGGACAGATCGAAAAACTGTTTTTT	CASSQRPGQIEKLFF	TRBJ1-4	.	TRBD1	TRBV11-2
TGTGCCAGCAGCGTAGTGCAGAACCAACCTGATACGCAGTATTTT	CASSVVQNQPDTQYF	TRBJ2-3	few	.	TRBV9
TGTGCCAGCAGTGAAAGGACAGGGGACCACGAGCAGTACTTC	CASSERTGDHEQYF	TRBJ2-7	once	TRBD1	TRBV2
TGTGCCACCAGCAGGGACAGGGAACCCTACAATGAGCAGTTCTTC	CATSRDREPYNEQFF	TRBJ2-1	.	TRBD1	TRBV15
TGCGCCAGCAGCCAAGGGCACGGGTCTGAAGCTTTCTTT	CASSQGHGSEAFF	TRBJ1-1	.	.	TRBV4-1
TGTGCCAGCAGCCCCCGGGCAGGGCATGGCTACACCTTC	CASSPRAGHGYTF	TRBJ1-2	.	.	TRBV27
TGTGCCAGCAGCCAAGTTGACAGAACCACCTACAATGAGCAGTTCTTC	CASSQVDRTTYNEQFF	TRBJ2-1	.	.	TRBV3-1/TRBV3-2
TGTGCCTGGAGTGCCCTGGGACTAGCGAGAAACAATGAGCAGTTCTTC	CAWSALGLARNNEQFF	TRBJ2-1	.	TRBD2	TRBV30
TGTGCCAGCAGTGAAGCGGGGGGCACAGATACGCAGTATTTT	CASSEAGGTDTQYF	TRBJ2-3	.	TRBD2	TRBV6-4
TGTGCCAGCAGTTACTCGGCCGGGGAGGGCTACACCTTC	CASSYSAGEGYTF	TRBJ1-2	.	.	TRBV6-5
TGTGCCAGCAGCTCGGGACAGGGGCACACTGAAGCTTTCTTT	CASSSGQGHTEAFF	TRBJ1-1	.	TRBD1	TRBV7-9
TGTGCCACCAGCGACCTAGCGGGAGATTCCACCGGGGAGCTGTTTTTT	CATSDLAGDSTGELFF	TRBJ2-2	once	TRBD2	TRBV24-1
TGTGCCAGCAGCTTAGTGGACAGGGATAATTCACCCCTCCACTTT	CASSLVDRDNSPLHF	TRBJ1-6	.	TRBD1	TRBV7-2
TGCAGCGTTGAAGACAGCGATGAGCAGTTCTTC	CSVEDSDEQFF	TRBJ2-1	.	.	TRBV29-1
TGTGCCATTTCGGAGGAGGGGTACTTC	CAISEEGYF	TRBJ2-7	.	.	TRBV7-9
TGTGCCAGCAGTTACTCCGCGGGGTTATACAATGAGCAGTTCTTC	CASSYSAGLYNEQFF	TRBJ2-1	once	.	TRBV6-2/TRBV6-3
TGTGCCAGCAGTATGAGCGCTTTCGGCAATCAGCCCCAGCATTTT	CASSMSAFGNQPQHF	TRBJ1-5	.	.	TRBV6-5
TGTGCCAGCAGTGAAGTTGAACTAGGAACCTTCTCCATTCAGTACTTC	CASSEVELGTFSIQYF	TRBJ2-4	.	.	TRBV2
TGCAGCGCAGGGGCAGGGGGCAACACTGAAGCTTTCTTT	CSAGAGGNTEAFF	TRBJ1-1	.	TRBD1	TRBV29-1
TGTGCCAGCAGCTCGACAGGGAGCTCTGGGGCCAACGTCCTGACTTTC	CASSSTGSSGANVLTF	TRBJ2-6	once	TRBD1	TRBV28
TGTGCCAGCAGTTACGGACAGGTGAACTCTGGAAACACCATATATTTT	CASSYGQVNSGNTIYF	TRBJ1-3	once	TRBD1	TRBV28
TGTGCCAGCAGAAACCGGGACAGGGGAGGGACCGGGGAGCTGTTTTTT	CASRNRDRGGTGELFF	TRBJ2-2	.	TRBD1	TRBV5-4
TGCAGCGTTGAAGGGATGGGCAGGGGGCGCGTCGGCTATGGCTACACCTTC	CSVEGMGRGRVGYGYTF	TRBJ1-2	.	TRBD1	TRBV29-1
TGTGCCAGCTCACCTGGACAATTGAACACTGAAGCTTTCTTT	CASSPGQLNTEAFF	TRBJ1-1	once	.	TRBV18
TGTGCCACCAGTGATTTAAACACCGAACATAATGAGCAGTTCTTC	CATSDLNTEHNEQFF	TRBJ2-1	.	.	TRBV24-1
TGTGCCAGCAGCCACTTTGGGGACAACTTCGGGGGGACCATATATTTT	CASSHFGDNFGGTIYF	TRBJ1-3	.	.	TRBV5-4
TGCGCCAGCAGCCAAGATCAGGGTCAGGTGGAGACCCAGTACTTC	CASSQDQGQVETQYF	TRBJ2-5	.	.	TRBV4-1
TGTGCCAGCAGTTCCCTTAGCGGGAGCTCCTACAATGAGCAGTTCTTC	CASSSLSGSSYNEQFF	TRBJ2-1	.	TRBD2	TRBV28